Sequencing of this T cell receptor (beta chain) was carried out in a study of T-cell memory formation after mild COVID-19. About the study: Clustering of TCRs was largely donor specific. Findings and caveats of the study: Clones which contracted sat mainly in CM and EM if CD4+, and in EMRA if CD8+. Later expanders leaned CD4+, whereas day 15 to 85 contracting clones were balanced CD4/CD8.

This clonotype was seen ten or more times. Its antigen remains unknown. TCRdb passed the 5' RACE reads through MiXCR, listing each CDR3 protein once. The profile shows 100,000 or so distinct CDR3 sequences, approximately 10% of them singletons. Per germline, CDR1 LGHNA and CDR2 YSLEER. The CDR3 runs 16 residues. V gave up 0 bases and J gave up 4 bases; unmatched junction bases: 7. Sequencing was done on a sample of PBMCs or a T cell subset sorted from them (not recorded which). This chain joins TRBV4-3 and TRBJ2-7; 9 bases match TRBD2. The TCR originated in a man aged 18 to 30 who had mild COVID-19 (a few samples of this study predate the infection). Cell type and time point are not known. The CDR3 protein is CASSQDAGGPMYEQYF. The CDR3 nucleotides read TGCGCCAGCAGCCAAGATGCGGGGGGGCCCATGTACGAGCAGTACTTC.